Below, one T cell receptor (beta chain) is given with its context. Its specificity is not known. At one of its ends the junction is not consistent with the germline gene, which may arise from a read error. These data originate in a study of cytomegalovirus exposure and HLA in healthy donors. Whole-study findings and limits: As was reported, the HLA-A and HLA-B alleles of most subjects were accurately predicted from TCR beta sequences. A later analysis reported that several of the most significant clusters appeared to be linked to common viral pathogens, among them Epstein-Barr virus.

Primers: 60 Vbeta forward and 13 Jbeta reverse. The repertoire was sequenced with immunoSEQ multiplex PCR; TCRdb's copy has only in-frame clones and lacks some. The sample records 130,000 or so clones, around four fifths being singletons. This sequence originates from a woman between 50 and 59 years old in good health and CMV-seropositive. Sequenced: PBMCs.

In DNA form, the CDR3 reads TGTGCCAGCAGTTTAGGGGCTAGCGGGGACAATGAGCAGTTCTTC. It encodes CASSLGASGDNEQFF. This sequence joins TRBV11-2 and TRBJ2-1; 9 bases match TRBD2. Germline CDR1 is SGHAT and CDR2 is FQNNGV. The length of the CDR3 is 15 residues.